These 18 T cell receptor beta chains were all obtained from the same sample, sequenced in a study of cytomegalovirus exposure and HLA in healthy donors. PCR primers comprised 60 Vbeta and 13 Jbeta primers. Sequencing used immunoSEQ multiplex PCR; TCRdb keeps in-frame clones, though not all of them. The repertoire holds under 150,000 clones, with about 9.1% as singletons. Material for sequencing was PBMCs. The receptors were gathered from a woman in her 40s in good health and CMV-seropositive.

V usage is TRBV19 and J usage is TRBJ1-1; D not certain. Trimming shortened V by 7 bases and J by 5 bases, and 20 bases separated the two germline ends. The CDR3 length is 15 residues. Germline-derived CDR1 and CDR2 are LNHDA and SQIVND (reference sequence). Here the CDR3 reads CASTPGWALATEAFF. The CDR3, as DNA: TGTGCCAGTACCCCAGGCTGGGCACTCGCGACTGAAGCTTTCTTT.

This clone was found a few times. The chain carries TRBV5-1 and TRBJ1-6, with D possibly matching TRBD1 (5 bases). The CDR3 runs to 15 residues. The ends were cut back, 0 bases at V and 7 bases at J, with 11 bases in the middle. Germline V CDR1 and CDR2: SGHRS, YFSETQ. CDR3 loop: CASSLAGRINSPLHF. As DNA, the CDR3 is TGCGCCAGCAGCTTGGCAGGGCGTATCAATTCACCCCTCCACTTT.

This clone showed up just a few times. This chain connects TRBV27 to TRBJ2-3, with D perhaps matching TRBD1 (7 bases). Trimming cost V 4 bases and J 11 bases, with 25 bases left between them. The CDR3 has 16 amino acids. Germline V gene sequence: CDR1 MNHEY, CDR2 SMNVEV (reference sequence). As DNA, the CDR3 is TGTGCCAGCAGTTACTACAGGGGTTCTGGGGGAGGTGGGCAGTATTTT. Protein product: CASSYYRGSGGGGQYF.

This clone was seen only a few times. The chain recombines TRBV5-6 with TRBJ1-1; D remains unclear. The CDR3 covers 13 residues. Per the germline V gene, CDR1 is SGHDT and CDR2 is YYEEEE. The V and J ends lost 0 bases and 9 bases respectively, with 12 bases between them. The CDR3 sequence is CASSLGATGKAFF. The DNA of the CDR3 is TGTGCCAGCAGCTTGGGGGCGACGGGGAAAGCTTTCTTT. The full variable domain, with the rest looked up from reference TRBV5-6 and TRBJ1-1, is DAGVTQSPTHLIKTRGQQVTLRCSPKSGHDTVSWYQQALGQGPQFIFQYYEEEERQRGNFPDRFSGHQFPNYSSELNVNALLLGDSALYLCASSLGATGKAFFGQGTRLTVV.

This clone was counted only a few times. The CDR3 spells CASSSAAPGQGHTEAFF. CDR3 coding DNA: TGCGCCAGCAGCTCGGCGGCCCCCGGACAGGGACACACTGAAGCTTTCTTT. The rearrangement links TRBV5-1 to TRBJ1-1, with TRBD1 matching over 8 bases. The CDR3 length is 17 residues. The germline V gene encodes CDR1 SGHRS and CDR2 YFSETQ. Unmatched junction bases numbered 13, after V lost 3 bases and J lost 3 bases.

The CDR3, as DNA: TGTGCCAGCAGCAAGGACAGTGGTTTCGGCGGGGAGCTGTTTTTT. Protein product: CASSKDSGFGGELFF. The genes are TRBV7-2 and TRBJ2-2; maybe TRBD1 (6 bases). CDR1 SGHTA and CDR2 FQGNSA come from the germline V gene. The CDR3 covers 15 residues. The V and J ends lost 5 bases and 7 bases respectively, with 17 bases between them.

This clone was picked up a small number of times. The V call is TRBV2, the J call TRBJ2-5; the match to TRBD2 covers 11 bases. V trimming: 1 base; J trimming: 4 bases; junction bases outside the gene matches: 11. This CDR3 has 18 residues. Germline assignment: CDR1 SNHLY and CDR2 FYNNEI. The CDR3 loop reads CASSEGISGGASPETQYF. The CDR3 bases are TGTGCCAGCAGTGAAGGGATTAGCGGGGGGGCTTCCCCAGAGACCCAGTACTTC.

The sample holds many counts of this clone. The CDR3: CASRSDSSGANVLTF. The DNA for the CDR3 is TGTGCCAGCAGGTCTGACAGCTCTGGGGCCAACGTCCTGACTTTC. The chain combines TRBV7-9 with TRBJ2-6; tentative D call: TRBD1 (5 bases). Germline V CDR1 and CDR2: SEHNR, FQNEAQ (reference sequence). Deletions cut 6 bases from V and 0 bases from J, with 9 bases between. The CDR3 consists of 15 residues.

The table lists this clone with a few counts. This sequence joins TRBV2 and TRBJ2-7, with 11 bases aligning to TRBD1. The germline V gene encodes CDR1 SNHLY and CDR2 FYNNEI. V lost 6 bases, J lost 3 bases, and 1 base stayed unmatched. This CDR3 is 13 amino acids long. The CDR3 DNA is TGTGCCAGCAGGGGGACAGGGGGCTACGAGCAGTACTTC. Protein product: CASRGTGGYEQYF.

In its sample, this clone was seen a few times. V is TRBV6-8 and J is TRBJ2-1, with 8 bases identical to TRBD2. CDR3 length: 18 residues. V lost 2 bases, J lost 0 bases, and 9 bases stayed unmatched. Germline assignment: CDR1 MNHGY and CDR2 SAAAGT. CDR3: CASSYPGGSPISYNEQFF. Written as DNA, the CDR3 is TGTGCCAGCAGTTACCCGGGAGGGTCCCCTATCTCCTACAATGAGCAGTTCTTC.

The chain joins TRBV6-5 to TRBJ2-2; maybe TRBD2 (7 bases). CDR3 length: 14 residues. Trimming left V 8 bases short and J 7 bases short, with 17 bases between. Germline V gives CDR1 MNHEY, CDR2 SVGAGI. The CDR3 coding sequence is TGTGCCAGCCGGATAGGGGGGGTTATCGGGGAGCTGTTTTTT. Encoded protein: CASRIGGVIGELFF.

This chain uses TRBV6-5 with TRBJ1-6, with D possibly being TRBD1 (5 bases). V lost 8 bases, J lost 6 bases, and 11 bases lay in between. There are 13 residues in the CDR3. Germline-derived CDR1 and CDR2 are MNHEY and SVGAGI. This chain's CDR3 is CASSRQGNSPLHF. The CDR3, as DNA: TGTGCCAGCTCGCGGCAGGGTAATTCACCCCTCCACTTT.

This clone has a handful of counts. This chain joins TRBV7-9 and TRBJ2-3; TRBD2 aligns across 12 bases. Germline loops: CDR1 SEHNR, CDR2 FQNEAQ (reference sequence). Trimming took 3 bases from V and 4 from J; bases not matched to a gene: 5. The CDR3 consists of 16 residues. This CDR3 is CASSFVLAGGSDTQYF. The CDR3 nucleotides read TGTGCCAGCAGCTTCGTCCTAGCGGGGGGGTCAGATACGCAGTATTTT.

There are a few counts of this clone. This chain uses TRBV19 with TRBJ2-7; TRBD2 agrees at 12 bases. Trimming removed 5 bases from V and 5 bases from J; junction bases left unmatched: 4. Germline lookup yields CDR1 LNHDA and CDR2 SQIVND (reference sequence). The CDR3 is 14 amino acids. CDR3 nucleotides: TGTGCCAGTAGTCTAGCGGGGGGGCGTGACGAGCAGTACTTC. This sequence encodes CASSLAGGRDEQYF. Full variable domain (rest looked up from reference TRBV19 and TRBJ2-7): DGGITQSPKYLFRKEGQNVTLSCEQNLNHDAMYWYRQDPGQGLRLIYYSQIVNDFQKGDIAEGYSVSREKKESFPLTVTSAQKNPTAFYLCASSLAGGRDEQYFGPGTRLTVT.

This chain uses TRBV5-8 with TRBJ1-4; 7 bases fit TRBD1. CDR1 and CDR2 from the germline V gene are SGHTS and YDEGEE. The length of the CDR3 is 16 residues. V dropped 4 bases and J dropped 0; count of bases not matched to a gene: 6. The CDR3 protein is CASSRGQTTTNEKLFF. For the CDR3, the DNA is TGTGCCAGCAGCCGGGGACAGACCACAACTAATGAAAAACTGTTTTTT.

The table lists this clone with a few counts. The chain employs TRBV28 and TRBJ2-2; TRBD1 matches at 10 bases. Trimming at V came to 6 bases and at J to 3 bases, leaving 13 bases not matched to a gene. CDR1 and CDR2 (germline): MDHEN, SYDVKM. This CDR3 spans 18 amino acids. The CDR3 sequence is CASREPSTGGVDTGELFF. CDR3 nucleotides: TGTGCCAGCAGAGAACCCTCGACAGGGGGCGTTGACACCGGGGAGCTGTTTTTT.

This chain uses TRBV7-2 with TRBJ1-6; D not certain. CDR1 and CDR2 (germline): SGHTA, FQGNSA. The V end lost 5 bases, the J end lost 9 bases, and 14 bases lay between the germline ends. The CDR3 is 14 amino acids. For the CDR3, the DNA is TGTGCCAGCAGCGTGACGGCCAGCGGTTCACCCCTCCACTTT. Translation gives CASSVTASGSPLHF.

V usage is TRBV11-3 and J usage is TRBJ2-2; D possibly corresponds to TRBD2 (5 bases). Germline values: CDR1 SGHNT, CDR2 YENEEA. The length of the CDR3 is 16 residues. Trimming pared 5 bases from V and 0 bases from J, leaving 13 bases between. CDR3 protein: CASSLVGGANTGELFF. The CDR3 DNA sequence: TGTGCCAGCAGCCTGGTTGGAGGCGCGAACACCGGGGAGCTGTTTTTT.